This paragraph covers one T cell receptor beta chain sequence. Some clones are missing from TCRdb's copy, which holds only in-frame ones; the method was immunoSEQ multiplex PCR. The sample consists of more than 65,000 clones, roughly nine tenths of them appearing once. This record comes from a study of technical replicates of blood from several donors. Looked up from germline, CDR1 is GTSNPN and CDR2 is SVGIG (reference sequence). There are 16 residues in the CDR3. With 0 bases removed from V and 0 bases from J, the gap between germline ends came to 12 bases. The chain recombines TRBV30 with TRBJ2-1, with unresolved D. What was sequenced was T cells isolated from PBMCs. This sequence originates from a human donor in good health. Some clones in this sample may be carry-over from other donors' samples. CDR3 amino acids: CAWSVEPYNSYNEQFF. DNA of the CDR3: TGTGCCTGGAGTGTAGAGCCTTATAACTCCTACAATGAGCAGTTCTTC.